The 9 T cell receptor beta chains listed next were all sequenced from one sample in a study of PD-1 blockade in classical Hodgkin lymphoma. Each patient relapsed following autologous stem cell transplantation, and prior brentuximab vedotin exposure differed. Produced via immunoSEQ multiplex PCR; TCRdb's table is partial and in-frame only. Among around 46,000 clones listed, roughly 80% were seen once. The specimen comprised peripheral blood mononuclear cells (PBMCs), sampled before the second cycle of nivolumab. Receptor source: a human donor with classical Hodgkin lymphoma.

The chain combines TRBV6-4 with TRBJ1-1; D unresolved. This CDR3 has 13 residues. V was trimmed by 4 bases and J by 6 bases, leaving 12 bases between them. Germline values: CDR1 MRHNA, CDR2 SNTAGT. The CDR3 DNA follows: TGTGCCAGCAGTGGGGGTCTTGGCGCTGAAGCTTTCTTT. Translation: CASSGGLGAEAFF.

This rearrangement joins TRBV9 to TRBJ2-7, with 8 bases fitting TRBD1. The CDR3 contains 13 residues. J was trimmed by 13 bases and V by 4 bases; bases with no gene match: 13. Germline V lookup: CDR1 SGDLS, CDR2 YYNGEE. This CDR3 is CASSPDRGGLHYF. The CDR3 nucleotides read TGTGCCAGCAGCCCAGACAGGGGAGGCCTTCATTACTTC.

The genes are TRBV9 and TRBJ2-1; D is possibly TRBD1 or TRBD2 (6 bases each). The CDR3 is made up of 14 amino acids. Germline V lookup: CDR1 SGDLS, CDR2 YYNGEE. V shed 6 bases and J shed 6 bases, with 16 bases lying between them. The CDR3 nucleotides read TGTGCCAGCAACCTAGGGGGGTTAGGCAATGAGCAGTTCTTC. Translating gives CASNLGGLGNEQFF.

V usage is TRBV5-1 and J usage is TRBJ2-1, with unresolved D. This CDR3 is built from 15 residues. CDR1 and CDR2 from the germline V gene are SGHRS and YFSETQ. V lost 0 bases to trimming and J lost 7 bases, with 14 bases between them. CDR3 in amino acids: CASSLESPRGNEQFF. The CDR3 DNA follows: TGCGCCAGCAGCTTGGAAAGCCCGCGTGGAAATGAGCAGTTCTTC.

The J gene is TRBJ1-1, the V gene TRBV7-9; a possible D gene is TRBD1 (6 bases). This CDR3 spans 13 amino acids. Trimming stripped 5 bases from V and 6 bases from J, with 13 bases between. Per germline, CDR1 SEHNR and CDR2 FQNEAQ (reference sequence). CDR3 region: CASSTWGAAEAFF. The CDR3 bases are TGTGCCAGCAGCACATGGGGGGCGGCTGAAGCTTTCTTT.

The chain recombines TRBV19 with TRBJ1-1, with TRBD1 matching 7 bases. From germline, CDR1 is LNHDA and CDR2 SQIVND (reference sequence). J gave up 2 bases and V 5 bases, and 5 bases lay outside the gene matches. The CDR3 length is 14 residues. The CDR3 region is CASSSQGGNTEAFF. The CDR3 region has the DNA TGTGCCAGTAGTTCCCAGGGGGGAAACACTGAAGCTTTCTTT.

This clone was picked up a small number of times. J is TRBJ1-2 and V is TRBV11-1; D may be TRBD1 (5 bases). Trimming stripped 0 bases from V and 5 bases from J, with 10 bases between. CDR1 is SGHAT, CDR2 FQDESV, per germline (reference sequence). The CDR3 length is 14 residues. CDR3 residues: CASSLAGRLYGYTF. The CDR3 coding sequence is TGTGCCAGCAGCTTAGCGGGACGGCTTTATGGCTACACCTTC.

The chain joins TRBV30 to TRBJ2-2; 7 bases are shared with TRBD1. Germline CDR1 GTSNPN, CDR2 SVGIG (reference sequence). V gave up 5 bases and J gave up 2 bases; unmatched junction bases: 2. This CDR3 contains 13 residues. This CDR3 is CAWDRVNTGELFF. CDR3 bases: TGTGCCTGGGACAGGGTTAACACCGGGGAGCTGTTTTTT.

The chain joins TRBV27 to TRBJ2-1; 9 bases match TRBD2. There are 16 residues in the CDR3. V lost 2 bases to trimming and J lost 0 bases; unmatched junction nucleotides: 2. Germline CDR1 MNHEY, CDR2 SMNVEV (reference sequence). The CDR3 is CASSLDSGSSYNEQFF. DNA for the CDR3: TGTGCCAGCAGTTTAGATAGCGGGAGCTCCTACAATGAGCAGTTCTTC.